The 25 T cell receptor beta chains in this list originate from one sample, sequenced in a study of PD-1 blockade in classical Hodgkin lymphoma. Each patient relapsed following autologous stem cell transplantation, and prior brentuximab vedotin exposure differed. This table comes from immunoSEQ multiplex PCR, and its TCRdb copy is limited to in-frame clones, with some not included. The sample carries 100,000 to 120,000 clones, roughly 87% recorded once. The sequencing here drew on peripheral blood mononuclear cells (PBMCs), taken before the second cycle of nivolumab. These receptors were taken from a human donor with classical Hodgkin lymphoma.

This rearrangement joins TRBV25-1 to TRBJ2-7; 7 bases are shared with TRBD2. The CDR3 is 13 amino acids. Germline CDR1 reads MGHDK; CDR2 reads SYGVNS. The V and J ends lost 1 base and 5 bases, in that order; junction bases with no gene match: 2. CDR3 nucleotide sequence: TGTGCCAGCAGTGAATGGGGGGGGAACGAGCAGTACTTC. Its protein product is CASSEWGGNEQYF.

In regard to this clone: Other DNA variants within this sample encode the same CDR3. The J gene is TRBJ2-7, the V gene TRBV11-2; D unresolved. Germline V gene lookup returns CDR1 SGHAT and CDR2 FQNNGV. The CDR3 extends over 12 amino acids. The germline V and J ends were trimmed by 0 bases and 9 bases, with 9 bases remaining between them. In nucleotides, the CDR3 is TGTGCCAGCAGCTTAGACTCGGTAGGGCAGTACTTC. It is translated as CASSLDSVGQYF.

This clone was seen just once. This sequence joins TRBV5-1 and TRBJ1-2; D is unclear. V was pared by 0 bases and J by 7 bases, with 22 bases between. CDR1 is SGHRS and CDR2 is YFSETQ in the germline V gene. This CDR3 region has 17 residues. The CDR3 reads CASSLGIGLLKLGGYTF. The CDR3, as DNA: TGCGCCAGCAGCTTGGGGATAGGACTTTTAAAATTGGGTGGCTACACCTTC.

The V and J genes are TRBV7-2 and TRBJ2-1; 10 bases agree with TRBD2. With V trimmed by 5 bases and J by 3 bases, 7 bases remained unmatched. From germline, CDR1 is SGHTA and CDR2 FQGNSA. CDR3 length equals 16 residues. CDR3 loop: CASSPTSGRGYNEQFF. The CDR3 DNA follows: TGTGCCAGCAGCCCCACCAGCGGGAGGGGCTACAATGAGCAGTTCTTC.

The chain couples TRBV6-6 to TRBJ1-1; D might be TRBD1 (5 bases). This CDR3 has 13 amino acids. CDR1 is MNHNY and CDR2 is SVGAGI in the germline V gene (reference sequence). V gave up 0 bases and J gave up 6 bases, with 8 bases separating them. The CDR3 nucleotides are TGTGCCAGCAGTTACTCCGACAGCTCTGAAGCTTTCTTT. Translating it yields CASSYSDSSEAFF.

This clone was detected only once. The chain is built from TRBV7-7 and TRBJ2-1, with D unclear. This CDR3 is built from 15 residues. Germline assignment: CDR1 SSHAT and CDR2 FNYEAQ (reference sequence). Trimming stripped 4 bases from V and 0 bases from J, with 10 bases between. As DNA, the CDR3 is TGTGCCAGCAGCTCCTCTATGAGCTCCTACAATGAGCAGTTCTTC. Translated: CASSSSMSSYNEQFF. Complete variable domain (other parts from reference TRBV7-7 and TRBJ2-1): GAGVSQSPRYKVTKRGQDVTLRCDPISSHATLYWYQQALGQGPEFLTYFNYEAQPDKSGLPSDRFSAERPEGSISTLTIQRTEQRDSAMYRCASSSSMSSYNEQFFGPGTRLTVL.

CDR3 nucleotides: TGCGCCAGCAGCTTGGGACAAGGGACAGGGGTCTATGGCTACACCTTC. Its translation is CASSLGQGTGVYGYTF. The chain is built from TRBV5-1 and TRBJ1-2; 10 positions match TRBD1. The CDR3 is 16 amino acids. V shed 0 bases and J 4 bases; nucleotides not matched to a gene: 6. Germline CDR1 reads SGHRS; CDR2 reads YFSETQ.

This chain uses TRBV10-2 with TRBJ2-7, with a tentative D call TRBD2 (6 bases). The V gene lost 9 bases and the J gene lost 0 bases, with 18 bases spanning the gap. This CDR3 contains 15 residues. The germline gives CDR1 WSHSY, CDR2 SAAADI. CDR3 in amino acids: CASRQTSVLSYEQYF. CDR3 nucleotide sequence: TGCGCCAGTCGACAGACTAGTGTCCTCTCCTACGAGCAGTACTTC.

The chain employs TRBV19 and TRBJ1-1, with TRBD1 as a possible D gene (5 bases). Germline CDR1 and CDR2: LNHDA and SQIVND (reference sequence). The CDR3 totals 16 residues. Trimming took 5 bases from V and 1 from J, leaving 17 bases between them. The CDR3 bases are TGTGCCAGTAGTTCAATAGAGTTGGGGACGAACACTGAAGCTTTCTTT. This translates into CASSSIELGTNTEAFF.

The chain carries TRBV11-3 and TRBJ2-1; 9 bases align to TRBD1. There are 16 residues in the CDR3. V shed 5 bases and J 3 bases; nucleotides not matched to a gene: 8. The germline V gene has CDR1 SGHNT and CDR2 YENEEA. The CDR3: CASSLDGTGYYNEQFF. CDR3 nucleotides: TGTGCCAGCAGCCTCGATGGGACAGGGTACTACAATGAGCAGTTCTTC.

CDR3 protein: CASSPCGGAKLQYF. The CDR3 DNA is TGTGCCAGCAGCCCATGCGGGGGAGCCAAGTTACAGTACTTC. This rearrangement joins TRBV21-1 to TRBJ2-5; the D call TRBD2 from the table was never checked on the DNA. TRBV21-1 is a pseudogene. This CDR3 region has 14 residues.

The chain couples TRBV10-3 to TRBJ2-1; 11 nucleotides align to TRBD1. Looked up from germline, CDR1 is ENHRY and CDR2 is SYGVKD. V lost 4 bases and J lost 5; bases outside the gene matches: 4. The CDR3 length is 15 residues. The CDR3 here is CAISGGTGGNNEQFF. The CDR3 DNA reads as TGTGCCATCAGTGGAGGGACAGGGGGTAACAATGAGCAGTTCTTC.

This chain joins TRBV30 and TRBJ2-3; D is unresolved. The length of the CDR3 is 15 residues. V dropped 2 bases and J dropped 0 bases, with 12 bases sitting between them. Germline-derived CDR1 and CDR2 are GTSNPN and SVGIG (reference sequence). This CDR3 is CAWSRGVVSTDTQYF. CDR3 nucleotide sequence: TGTGCCTGGAGTAGAGGTGTAGTTAGCACAGATACGCAGTATTTT.

The chain is built from TRBV6-5 and TRBJ2-7, with 9 bases lining up with TRBD1. Trimming took 5 bases from V and 2 from J; bases not matched to a gene: 7. This CDR3 has 15 amino acids. CDR1 and CDR2 (germline): MNHEY, SVGAGI. The CDR3, as DNA: TGTGCCAGCAGTCAAACCGGGACAGGGCCCTACGAGCAGTACTTC. It specifies CASSQTGTGPYEQYF.

The V and J genes are TRBV6-5 and TRBJ1-2; 8 nucleotides agree with TRBD1. This CDR3 is 16 amino acids long. With V trimmed by 2 bases and J by 1 base, 6 bases remained unmatched. Germline assignment: CDR1 MNHEY and CDR2 SVGAGI. The CDR3 nucleotides read TGTGCCAGCAGTTACGATGACAGGGGTCGTAACTATGGCTACACCTTC. Translation gives CASSYDDRGRNYGYTF.

The chain has TRBV2 and TRBJ2-4, with D maybe TRBD1 (6 bases). Germline V gene lookup returns CDR1 SNHLY and CDR2 FYNNEI. V dropped 4 bases and J dropped 9 bases, with 22 bases sitting between them. There are 16 residues in the CDR3. CDR3 sequence reads: CASSANRAPANGIQYF. CDR3 DNA: TGTGCCAGCAGTGCCAACAGGGCCCCGGCGAACGGCATTCAGTACTTC.

The chain carries TRBV27 and TRBJ1-5, with 7 bases aligning to TRBD1. Germline V CDR1 and CDR2: MNHEY, SMNVEV (reference sequence). V shed 5 bases, J shed 7 bases, and the junction held 11 bases outside the gene matches. There are 15 residues in the CDR3. CDR3 amino acids: CASSLTTGEGQPQHF. CDR3 bases: TGTGCCAGCAGTCTAACTACAGGGGAGGGACAGCCCCAGCATTTT.

This chain uses TRBV29-1 with TRBJ2-1, with TRBD2 identical over 12 bases. Unmatched junction bases numbered 7, after V lost 1 base and J lost 6 bases. Germline CDR1 and CDR2: SQVTM and ANQGSEA. CDR3 length equals 16 residues. CDR3 protein: CSVEALRTSGVNEQFF. CDR3 DNA: TGCAGCGTTGAAGCCCTCCGGACTAGCGGGGTCAATGAGCAGTTCTTC.

This sequence joins TRBV29-1 and TRBJ1-2; weak D call: TRBD1 (5 bases). CDR1 SQVTM and CDR2 ANQGSEA come from the germline V gene. CDR3 length: 12 amino acids. V was pared by 6 bases and J by 3 bases, with 11 bases between. The CDR3 is CSVPRADYGYTF. CDR3 sequence (DNA): TGCAGCGTCCCCAGGGCGGACTATGGCTACACCTTC.

V gene TRBV2 combines with J gene TRBJ2-5, with 8 bases fitting TRBD2. The trim removed 8 bases at V and 5 bases at J, leaving 13 bases unmatched. This CDR3 comprises 15 residues. Germline V CDR1 and CDR2: SNHLY, FYNNEI. CDR3 sequence: CASRVSSGSGETQYF. In DNA, the CDR3 is TGTGCCAGCCGCGTTTCAAGCGGGAGTGGTGAGACCCAGTACTTC.

This clone was seen only a few times. The chain uses TRBV5-6 and TRBJ2-7; unclear D gene. This CDR3 has 15 residues. Germline values: CDR1 SGHDT, CDR2 YYEEEE. Trimming removed 5 bases at V and 7 bases at J, with 22 bases between. CDR3 sequence: CASSSEETRLDEQYF. The CDR3 region has the DNA TGTGCCAGCAGTTCCGAGGAGACCCGACTGGATGAGCAGTACTTC.

The chain couples TRBV12-5 to TRBJ2-1, with unresolved D. V lost 3 bases and J 0 bases, leaving 15 bases between the germline ends. This CDR3 contains 17 residues. In germline, CDR1 is LGHNT, CDR2 FRNRAP. In nucleotides, the CDR3 is TGTGCTAGTGGTTTCCTCCTTACCATAAGCTCCTACAATGAGCAGTTCTTC. It translates to CASGFLLTISSYNEQFF.

V usage is TRBV5-1 and J usage is TRBJ1-2; 10 bases align to TRBD1. V shed 0 bases and J 3 bases; nucleotides not matched to a gene: 5. The germline V gene has CDR1 SGHRS and CDR2 YFSETQ. This CDR3 has 16 amino acids. CDR3 loop: CASSLEGQGVYYGYTF. The CDR3 nucleotides are TGCGCCAGCAGCTTGGAAGGACAGGGGGTTTACTATGGCTACACCTTC.

The chain employs TRBV6-6 and TRBJ1-2; a weak D match, TRBD1 (6 bases). The CDR3 runs 16 residues. The ends were cut back, 5 bases at V and 0 bases at J, with 16 bases in the middle. Germline CDR1 MNHNY, CDR2 SVGAGI (reference sequence). The CDR3 DNA sequence: TGTGCCAGCAGTCCCCTCTGGACAGATTCTAACTATGGCTACACCTTC. Amino acids: CASSPLWTDSNYGYTF.

The genes are TRBV6-6 and TRBJ2-1; 9 bases map to TRBD2. The germline CDR1 and CDR2 sequences are MNHNY and SVGAGI (reference sequence). The CDR3 loop spans 16 amino acids. The junction had 0 bases not matched to a gene; V was cut back by 0 bases and J by 0 bases. CDR3 amino acids: CASSYSSGSSYNEQFF. CDR3 nucleotide sequence: TGTGCCAGCAGTTACTCTAGCGGGAGCTCCTACAATGAGCAGTTCTTC.